Shown below are 18 T cell receptor beta chains from a single sample sequenced in a study of T cells in Graves' hyperthyroidism and ophthalmopathy. RNA transcripts were the template for amplifying TCR beta CDR3 regions. Initially, a first-round RT-PCR of the TCR CDR3 employed the HTBI primer set. TCRdb independently ran MiXCR on the multiplex PCR reads; one entry per CDR3 protein. Here the sample spans 250,000 to 350,000 distinct CDR3 sequences, 22% being singletons. Sequenced material: blood. The receptors were gathered from a man aged 25-45 years with Graves' ophthalmopathy.

The chain couples TRBV10-3 to TRBJ2-7, with 8 bases that match TRBD1. The CDR3 covers 15 residues. The trim removed 5 bases at V and 0 bases at J, leaving 6 bases unmatched. Germline CDR1 reads ENHRY; CDR2 reads SYGVKD. CDR3 sequence reads: CAISKDRARSYEQYF. The DNA for the CDR3 is TGTGCCATCAGTAAGGACAGGGCCCGCTCCTACGAGCAGTACTTC.

In its sample, this clonotype was seen many times. The chain is built from TRBV7-2 and TRBJ2-1, with TRBD2 identical over 7 bases. V shed 5 bases and J 3 bases; nucleotides not matched to a gene: 7. Germline-derived CDR1 and CDR2 are SGHTA and FQGNSA. CDR3 length: 15 amino acids. The CDR3 region is CASSETGGLYNEQFF. The DNA for the CDR3 is TGTGCCAGCAGCGAGACGGGAGGACTCTACAATGAGCAGTTCTTC.

In its sample, this clonotype was seen many times. The CDR3 region is CASSLHGSPEAFF. Here the CDR3 DNA reads TGTGCCAGCAGCTTACACGGTAGCCCTGAAGCTTTCTTT. The rearrangement joins TRBV11-3 to TRBJ1-1; D ambiguous. The CDR3 contains 13 residues. Trimming cost V 2 bases and J 6 bases, with 10 bases left between them. Germline lookup yields CDR1 SGHNT and CDR2 YENEEA.

In its sample, this clonotype was seen many times. The genes are TRBV11-2 and TRBJ1-5, with a weak D call TRBD1 (5 bases). CDR3 length: 15 residues. Trimming took 0 bases from V and 6 from J, leaving 12 bases between them. Germline V gene data show CDR1 as SGHAT and CDR2 as FQNNGV. CDR3 in amino acids: CASSLDGARSQPQHF. The CDR3 bases are TGTGCCAGCAGCTTAGATGGGGCGAGGAGTCAGCCCCAGCATTTT. The complete variable domain, with remaining parts taken from reference TRBV11-2 and TRBJ1-5, reads EAGVAQSPRYKIIEKRQSVAFWCNPISGHATLYWYQQILGQGPKLLIQFQNNGVVDDSQLPKDRFSAERLKGVDSTLKIQPAKLEDSAVYLCASSLDGARSQPQHFGDGTRLSIL.

The V call is TRBV6-1, the J call TRBJ2-7; weak D call: TRBD2 (5 bases). The CDR3 is made up of 14 amino acids. V shed 2 bases and J shed 1 base, with 9 bases lying between them. The germline gives CDR1 MNHNS, CDR2 SASEGT. CDR3 DNA: TGTGCCAGCAGTGAATTTCGGGGTTCCTACGAGCAGTACTTC. It translates to CASSEFRGSYEQYF.

This clonotype was detected once. The V gene is TRBV19, the J gene TRBJ2-1; the match to TRBD2 covers 11 bases. The CDR3 spans 15 residues. The germline V gene encodes CDR1 LNHDA and CDR2 SQIVND (reference sequence). J lost 6 bases, V lost 1 base, and 2 bases had no gene match. The CDR3 DNA follows: TGTGCCAGTAGTATAGTTACTAGCGGGAGCAATGAGCAGTTCTTC. Its translation: CASSIVTSGSNEQFF.

The V gene is TRBV19, the J gene TRBJ1-6; possible D gene TRBD1, 6 bases. Trimming cost V 5 bases and J 0 bases, with 23 bases left between them. CDR1 LNHDA and CDR2 SQIVND come from the germline V gene (reference sequence). The CDR3 extends over 20 amino acids. In DNA form, the CDR3 reads TGTGCCAGTAGTCTAAAGGCCCTGGGGGGGCTGAGCTCCTATAATTCACCCCTCCACTTT. The encoded protein is CASSLKALGGLSSYNSPLHF.

A few counts support this clonotype. The chain joins TRBV6-9 to TRBJ1-5; D perhaps matches TRBD1 (5 bases). The CDR3 extends over 15 amino acids. From germline, CDR1 is MNHGY and CDR2 SVAAGI. The V end lost 4 bases, the J end lost 2 bases, and 12 bases lay between the germline ends. CDR3 protein: CASSFGDACNQPQHF. The CDR3 coding sequence is TGTGCCAGCAGTTTCGGGGACGCCTGCAATCAGCCCCAGCATTTT.

The genes are TRBV15 and TRBJ2-1; D uncertain. V lost 0 bases and J lost 10, with 10 bases in between. The CDR3 runs 13 residues. In germline, CDR1 is LNHNV, CDR2 YYDKDF (reference sequence). The chain's CDR3 is CATSRDRFGEQFF. The CDR3, as DNA: TGTGCCACCAGCAGAGATCGTTTTGGCGAGCAGTTCTTC.

This clonotype has more than one count but fewer than ten. The rearrangement links TRBV24-1 to TRBJ2-7, with D possibly TRBD1 on 6 matching bases. Germline V CDR1 and CDR2: KGHDR, SFDVKD. The CDR3 spans 13 residues. The V and J ends lost 8 bases and 1 base respectively, with 11 bases between them. The CDR3 loop reads CATKRDTSYEQYF. The CDR3 DNA follows: TGTGCCACCAAAAGGGACACATCCTACGAGCAGTACTTC.

The rearrangement links TRBV12-3 or TRBV12-4 to TRBJ1-2; 9 positions match TRBD1. CDR3 length equals 14 residues. J was trimmed by 4 bases and V by 6 bases; bases with no gene match: 6. The CDR3 sequence: CASRGTGIGYGYTF. The CDR3 DNA is TGTGCCAGCAGGGGGACAGGGATTGGCTATGGCTACACCTTC.

This clonotype was counted only a few times. The rearrangement uses TRBV28 and TRBJ2-7; a possible D gene is TRBD1 (6 bases). In germline, CDR1 is MDHEN, CDR2 SYDVKM. The CDR3 is 13 amino acids. Trimming stripped 7 bases from V and 3 bases from J, with 13 bases between. The CDR3 DNA reads TGTGCCAGCACGAGGGGGTACGGCTACGAGCAGTACTTC. Translation: CASTRGYGYEQYF.

This clonotype was recorded many times. The CDR3 DNA sequence: TGTGCTAGTGGTTTGATTAGGGACCGGAACACTGAAGCTTTCTTT. This gives the protein CASGLIRDRNTEAFF. V and J are TRBV12-5 and TRBJ1-1; TRBD1 might be the D (5 bases). Trimming cost V 2 bases and J 1 base, with 11 bases left between them. The CDR3 length is 15 residues. Germline V gene lookup returns CDR1 LGHNT and CDR2 FRNRAP.

This clonotype was seen at least ten times. J is TRBJ2-2 and V is TRBV5-1; perhaps TRBD1 as D (5 bases). From germline, CDR1 is SGHRS and CDR2 YFSETQ. The CDR3 consists of 16 residues. V lost 0 bases to trimming and J lost 1 base, with 10 bases between them. The CDR3 coding sequence is TGCGCCAGCAGCTTGGACAAAACAGGGAACACCGGGGAGCTGTTTTTT. Its translation is CASSLDKTGNTGELFF. The full variable domain, its missing parts supplied by reference TRBV5-1 and TRBJ2-2, is KAGVTQTPRYLIKTRGQQVTLSCSPISGHRSVSWYQQTPGQGLQFLFEYFSETQRNKGNFPGRFSGRQFSNSRSEMNVSTLELGDSALYLCASSLDKTGNTGELFFGEGSRLTVL.

This clonotype has more than one count but fewer than ten. The chain recombines TRBV7-2 with TRBJ2-1; D possibly corresponds to TRBD2 (6 bases). Trimming removed 6 bases from V and 6 bases from J, with 18 bases in between. CDR3 length: 15 amino acids. Germline V gene sequence: CDR1 SGHTA, CDR2 FQGNSA. CDR3 sequence reads: CASRPPGLDINEQFF. The CDR3 region has the DNA TGTGCCAGCAGACCACCGGGACTCGACATCAATGAGCAGTTCTTC.

In its sample, this clonotype was seen many times. The chain is built from TRBV12-5 and TRBJ2-7, with D tentatively TRBD1 (6 bases). The CDR3 sequence is 14 residues long. CDR1 is LGHNT, CDR2 FRNRAP, per germline. The V and J ends lost 5 bases and 1 base respectively, with 12 bases between them. DNA of the CDR3: TGTGCTAGTGGTCCAGGTGACAGGTCCTACGAGCAGTACTTC. This sequence encodes CASGPGDRSYEQYF.

In its sample, this clonotype was seen many times. The chain couples TRBV5-1 to TRBJ2-3; D unresolved. Germline-derived CDR1 and CDR2 are SGHRS and YFSETQ. The V gene lost 0 bases and the J gene lost 4 bases, with 12 bases spanning the gap. This CDR3 has 15 residues. This chain's CDR3 is CASSLDLPTSDTQYF. The CDR3 DNA follows: TGCGCCAGCAGCTTGGACTTGCCCACATCAGATACGCAGTATTTT.

The table lists this clonotype with a few counts. V and J are TRBV5-1 and TRBJ2-1; 9 bases are shared with TRBD2. Germline values: CDR1 SGHRS, CDR2 YFSETQ. This CDR3 has 16 amino acids. V lost 4 bases, J lost 10 bases, and 15 bases stayed unmatched. The CDR3 loop is CASSRMGAGGPREQFF. Here the CDR3 DNA reads TGCGCCAGCAGCCGGATGGGGGCGGGAGGGCCTAGAGAGCAGTTCTTC.